Following are 28 T cell receptor beta chains from one sample sequenced in a study of blood T cell repertoires in COVID-19. The method was immunoSEQ multiplex PCR; TCRdb's version includes in-frame clones alone and lacks a portion of them. The sample gives some 170,000 clones, approximately 90% of which show up once; roughly an eighth is in the top ten. Sample: peripheral blood. The receptors were gathered from a woman aged 70 to 79 with COVID-19, enrolled during active disease.

The gene calls are TRBV6-5 and TRBJ2-7; the match to TRBD1 covers 7 bases. Germline V gives CDR1 MNHEY, CDR2 SVGAGI. J lost 0 bases, V lost 5 bases, and 4 bases had no gene match. The CDR3 is made up of 14 amino acids. The CDR3 bases are TGTGCCAGCAGTAGGGACAGATCCTCCTACGAGCAGTACTTC. Its translation: CASSRDRSSYEQYF.

The CDR3 region is CASTEEREGSEQYF. The CDR3 DNA is TGTGCCAGCACCGAGGAGCGGGAGGGGAGCGAGCAGTACTTC. The chain is built from TRBV2 and TRBJ2-7; TRBD2 matches 10 bases. The CDR3 runs to 14 residues. V shed 7 bases and J 6 bases; nucleotides not matched to a gene: 9. CDR1 and CDR2 (germline): SNHLY, FYNNEI.

On this clone: At the DNA level, this CDR3 is encoded by other sequences in the same sample as well. The J gene is TRBJ2-2, the V gene TRBV5-1; maybe TRBD2 (5 bases). V lost 1 base to trimming and J lost 1 base, with 8 bases between them. Germline lookup yields CDR1 SGHRS and CDR2 YFSETQ. The CDR3 totals 15 residues. The DNA of the CDR3 is TGCGCCAGCAGCTTGCGAGGGAGGAACACCGGGGAGCTGTTTTTT. It specifies CASSLRGRNTGELFF. Full variable domain (rest looked up from reference TRBV5-1 and TRBJ2-2): KAGVTQTPRYLIKTRGQQVTLSCSPISGHRSVSWYQQTPGQGLQFLFEYFSETQRNKGNFPGRFSGRQFSNSRSEMNVSTLELGDSALYLCASSLRGRNTGELFFGEGSRLTVL.

The chain combines TRBV21-1 with TRBJ2-3; the table gives TRBD1 as D, unverified against the DNA. TRBV21-1 is a listed pseudogene. CDR3 size: 19 residues. The CDR3, as DNA: TGTGCCAGCAGTGGCCGGGACAGGGGGCCGGGCGGGAGCACAGATACGCAGTATTTT. The encoded protein is CASSGRDRGPGGSTDTQYF.

J is TRBJ2-7 and V is TRBV19; TRBD1 agrees at 8 bases. This CDR3 is built from 12 residues. With V trimmed by 10 bases and J by 3 bases, 5 bases remained unmatched. Germline-derived CDR1 and CDR2 are LNHDA and SQIVND (reference sequence). The CDR3 protein is CATGQGIYEQYF. DNA of the CDR3: TGTGCCACAGGACAGGGAATCTACGAGCAGTACTTC.

V usage is TRBV5-5 and J usage is TRBJ1-5; D is unclear. The CDR3 length is 15 residues. Germline CDR1 SGHKS, CDR2 YYEKEE (reference sequence). V gave up 0 bases and J gave up 1 base, with 8 bases separating them. CDR3 DNA: TGTGCCAGCAGCTTGGACCCCAGAAGCAATCAGCCCCAGCATTTT. Translation gives CASSLDPRSNQPQHF.

The V and J genes are TRBV27 and TRBJ1-4; maybe TRBD1 (6 bases). This CDR3 region has 16 residues. Between the trimmed V and J ends, which lost 5 bases and 4 bases, there was a span of 17 bases. Germline assignment: CDR1 MNHEY and CDR2 SMNVEV (reference sequence). CDR3 residues: CASSGKYRDHNEKLFF. The CDR3 bases are TGTGCCAGCAGTGGAAAATACAGGGATCATAATGAAAAACTGTTTTTT.

This clone was observed a single time. CDR3 sequence: CASSPRGGLYNEQFF. The DNA of the CDR3 is TGTGCCAGCAGCCCGCGGGGGGGCCTTTACAATGAGCAGTTCTTC. The rearrangement uses TRBV5-4 and TRBJ2-1; 9 bases line up with TRBD2. The CDR3 covers 15 residues. Germline V gives CDR1 SGHNT, CDR2 YYREEE (reference sequence). V dropped 4 bases and J dropped 4; count of bases not matched to a gene: 6.

This chain joins TRBV9 and TRBJ2-1; 10 bases match TRBD2. Looked up from germline, CDR1 is SGDLS and CDR2 is YYNGEE. The CDR3 extends over 17 amino acids. The trim removed 0 bases at V and 8 bases at J, leaving 11 bases unmatched. Here the CDR3 DNA reads TGTGCCAGCAGCGTAGATCCAGCGGGAGGGCCATTGGATGAGCAGTTCTTC. Protein product: CASSVDPAGGPLDEQFF.

The chain combines TRBV5-1 with TRBJ2-5; D is perhaps TRBD2 (6 bases). This CDR3 has 13 amino acids. Looked up from germline, CDR1 is SGHRS and CDR2 is YFSETQ. V lost 1 base and J lost 5, with 9 bases in between. The CDR3 bases are TGCGCCAGCAGCTTGCCGGGGAGGGAGACCCAGTACTTC. This gives the protein CASSLPGRETQYF. Full variable domain (rest looked up from reference TRBV5-1 and TRBJ2-5): KAGVTQTPRYLIKTRGQQVTLSCSPISGHRSVSWYQQTPGQGLQFLFEYFSETQRNKGNFPGRFSGRQFSNSRSEMNVSTLELGDSALYLCASSLPGRETQYFGPGTRLLVL.

The chain uses TRBV6-2 or TRBV6-3 and TRBJ2-7; 9 bases line up with TRBD2. V dropped 2 bases and J dropped 4; count of bases not matched to a gene: 6. Per the germline V gene, CDR1 is MNHEY and CDR2 is SVGEGT. The CDR3 has 15 residues. Written as DNA, the CDR3 is TGTGCCAGCAGTTACCTTGGTAGCGGGAGATACGAGCAGTACTTC. Amino acids: CASSYLGSGRYEQYF.

The V gene is TRBV21-1, the J gene TRBJ2-2; the table names TRBD1, a call not compared with the DNA. TRBV21-1 is annotated as a pseudogene. This CDR3 comprises 17 residues. The CDR3: CASSNLDRTENTGELFF. CDR3 nucleotides: TGTGCCAGCAGCAATTTAGATCGGACAGAGAACACCGGGGAGCTGTTTTTT.

CDR3 DNA sequence: TGTGCCAGCAGTTTTCGGGGAGCGAACACTGAAGCTTTCTTT. It translates to CASSFRGANTEAFF. The chain joins TRBV27 to TRBJ1-1; no firm D call. The CDR3 runs to 14 residues. Germline lookup yields CDR1 MNHEY and CDR2 SMNVEV (reference sequence). V shed 3 bases and J shed 1 base, with 9 bases lying between them.

The rearrangement links TRBV14 to TRBJ2-1; 12 bases agree with TRBD2. Germline values: CDR1 SGHDN, CDR2 FVKESK. J was trimmed by 5 bases and V by 3 bases; bases with no gene match: 8. This CDR3 has 17 residues. The DNA of the CDR3 is TGTGCCAGCAGCCACGCGACAGGGACTAGCGGGCACAATGAGCAGTTCTTC. Its protein is CASSHATGTSGHNEQFF.

V and J are TRBV5-1 and TRBJ2-1; 7 nucleotides line up with TRBD2. The CDR3 totals 13 residues. From germline, CDR1 is SGHRS and CDR2 YFSETQ. V lost 4 bases to trimming and J lost 9 bases; unmatched junction nucleotides: 7. DNA of the CDR3: TGCGCCAGCAGCCCTAGACTAGCTTTTGAGCAGTTCTTC. Protein: CASSPRLAFEQFF.

J is TRBJ2-7 and V is TRBV21-1; the DNA was not used to check the table's D call, TRBD1. TRBV21-1 is a listed pseudogene. The CDR3 is made up of 19 amino acids. CDR3 sequence reads: CASSKALGQGTRSPYEQYF. The CDR3 nucleotides are TGTGCCAGCAGCAAAGCCCTGGGACAGGGGACTCGGAGCCCCTACGAGCAGTACTTC.

The CDR3 is CATRQYNEQFF. In DNA, the CDR3 is TGTGCCACACGACAGTACAATGAGCAGTTCTTC. The gene calls are TRBV19 and TRBJ2-1; D perhaps matches TRBD1 (5 bases). Germline V gene data show CDR1 as LNHDA and CDR2 as SQIVND (reference sequence). V shed 10 bases and J shed 4 bases, with 8 bases lying between them. This CDR3 has 11 amino acids.

In DNA, the CDR3 is TGTGCGGCAGCAACTAATGAAAAACTGTTTTTT. It is translated as CAAATNEKLFF. V gene TRBV10-3 combines with J gene TRBJ1-4; D unclear. CDR1 and CDR2 from the germline V gene are ENHRY and SYGVKD. CDR3 length: 11 amino acids.

The chain recombines TRBV21-1 with TRBJ2-3; TRBD1 is taken as the D call from the table, unchecked against the DNA. TRBV21-1 is described as a pseudogene. This CDR3 has 17 residues. This chain's CDR3 is CASSKVGGSEGADTQYF. CDR3 nucleotides: TGTGCCAGCAGCAAAGTAGGGGGATCCGAGGGCGCAGATACGCAGTATTTT.

The sample holds a few counts of this clone. The rearrangement uses TRBV9 and TRBJ1-2, with TRBD1 matching over 7 bases. The J segment lost 4 bases and the V segment lost 4 bases, leaving 7 bases of the junction unmatched. The germline CDR1 and CDR2 sequences are SGDLS and YYNGEE. The CDR3 covers 14 residues. The CDR3 region is CASSRGQSTYGYTF. CDR3 sequence (DNA): TGTGCCAGCAGCCGGGGACAGAGTACCTATGGCTACACCTTC.

The V gene is TRBV16, the J gene TRBJ1-1, with a possible D match to TRBD1 (6 bases). Trimming took 0 bases from V and 8 from J, leaving 16 bases between them. The CDR3 length is 15 residues. Germline CDR1 KGHSY, CDR2 FQNENV. The CDR3 region is CASSQSIGGSREAFF. The CDR3 nucleotides read TGTGCCAGCAGCCAATCGATTGGGGGCTCTAGAGAAGCTTTCTTT.

With regard to this clone: One junction end disagrees with the germline gene, perhaps due to a read error. The chain uses TRBV4-3 and TRBJ1-1, with D possibly TRBD1 on 6 matching bases. The CDR3 consists of 13 residues. Germline-derived CDR1 and CDR2 are LGHNA and YSLEER. CDR3 coding DNA: TGCGCCAGCAGCCAAGGGGGCCCGAGGGACATGGCTTTT. Residues: CASSQGGPRDMAF.

V and J are TRBV7-9 and TRBJ1-2; TRBD1 aligns across 7 bases. From germline, CDR1 is SEHNR and CDR2 FQNEAQ (reference sequence). V was clipped by 5 bases and J by 6 bases; unmatched bases: 9. There are 14 residues in the CDR3. This chain's CDR3 is CASSPDRVGHGYTF. The CDR3 DNA reads as TGTGCCAGCAGCCCCGACAGGGTTGGGCATGGCTACACCTTC. Full variable domain (missing parts from reference TRBV7-9 and TRBJ1-2): DTGVSQNPRHKITKRGQNVTFRCDPISEHNRLYWYRQTLGQGPEFLTYFQNEAQLEKSRLLSDRFSAERPKGSFSTLEIQRTEQGDSAMYLCASSPDRVGHGYTFGSGTRLTVV.

The J gene is TRBJ1-1, the V gene TRBV19; 7 nucleotides match TRBD1. V was clipped by 10 bases and J by 4 bases; unmatched bases: 6. The CDR3 totals 12 residues. Per the germline V gene, CDR1 is LNHDA and CDR2 is SQIVND (reference sequence). The CDR3 nucleotides read TGTGCCACCGAGGACAGGCGCACTGAAGCTTTCTTT. Protein product: CATEDRRTEAFF.

J is TRBJ2-5 and V is TRBV7-2; 10 bases agree with TRBD2. The CDR3 spans 16 residues. Germline CDR1 reads SGHTA; CDR2 reads FQGNSA. V dropped 5 bases and J dropped 0; count of bases not matched to a gene: 6. Written as DNA, the CDR3 is TGTGCCAGCAGCCCCACGGGACTAGCGTACCAAGAGACCCAGTACTTC. Amino acids: CASSPTGLAYQETQYF.

This chain links TRBV28 with TRBJ2-2; 11 bases match TRBD2. CDR3 size: 16 residues. Looked up from germline, CDR1 is MDHEN and CDR2 is SYDVKM. After removal of 5 bases from V and 1 base from J, the junction contained 3 bases not matched to a gene. The CDR3 sequence is CASSLTSGGNTGELFF. The CDR3 DNA follows: TGTGCCAGCAGTCTCACTAGCGGGGGGAACACCGGGGAGCTGTTTTTT. Full variable domain (outside the CDR3, taken from reference TRBV28 and TRBJ2-2): DVKVTQSSRYLVKRTGEKVFLECVQDMDHENMFWYRQDPGLGLRLIYFSYDVKMKEKGDIPEGYSVSREKKERFSLILESASTNQTSMYLCASSLTSGGNTGELFFGEGSRLTVL.

The chain is built from TRBV3-1 (or the pseudogene TRBV3-2) and TRBJ2-5; the match to TRBD2 covers 8 bases. This CDR3 has 17 residues. Looked up from germline, CDR1 is LGHDT and CDR2 is YNNKEL (reference sequence). V was clipped by 0 bases and J by 4 bases; unmatched bases: 10. The CDR3 DNA follows: TGTGCCAGCAGCCAAGACAGGGTGGCCGGGAGGGCAGAGACCCAGTACTTC. Its translation: CASSQDRVAGRAETQYF.

V is TRBV18 and J is TRBJ1-6; TRBD1 agrees at 8 bases. CDR1 is KGHSH and CDR2 is LQKENI in the germline V gene. J lost 6 bases, V lost 5 bases, and 3 bases had no gene match. The CDR3 contains 14 residues. CDR3 in amino acids: CASSKGQGNSPLHF. CDR3 nucleotide sequence: TGTGCCAGCTCAAAAGGACAGGGTAATTCACCCCTCCACTTT. The full variable domain, in which reference TRBV18 and TRBJ1-6 provide the parts outside the CDR3, is NAGVMQNPRHLVRRRGQEARLRCSPMKGHSHVYWYRQLPEEGLKFMVYLQKENIIDESGMPKERFSAEFPKEGPSILRIQQVVRGDSAAYFCASSKGQGNSPLHFGNGTRLTVT.